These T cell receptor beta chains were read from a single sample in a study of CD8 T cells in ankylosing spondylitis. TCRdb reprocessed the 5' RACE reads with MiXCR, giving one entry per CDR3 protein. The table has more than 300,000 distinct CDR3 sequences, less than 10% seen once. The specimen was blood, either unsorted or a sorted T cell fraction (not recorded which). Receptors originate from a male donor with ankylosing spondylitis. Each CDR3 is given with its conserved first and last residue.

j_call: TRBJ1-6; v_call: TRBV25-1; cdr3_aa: CASSELTGNGSPLHF
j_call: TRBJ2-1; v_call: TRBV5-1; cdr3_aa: CASCISGLGVNEQFF
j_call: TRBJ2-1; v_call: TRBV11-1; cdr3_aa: CASSLEQGKNEKFF
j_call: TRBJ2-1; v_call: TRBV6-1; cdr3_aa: CASKIAGGLSEQFF
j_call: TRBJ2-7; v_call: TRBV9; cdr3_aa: CASSLNRESEQYF
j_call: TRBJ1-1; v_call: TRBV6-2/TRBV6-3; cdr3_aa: CASLDWDRGAFF
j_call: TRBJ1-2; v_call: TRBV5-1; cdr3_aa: CASSLLSGASYGYTF
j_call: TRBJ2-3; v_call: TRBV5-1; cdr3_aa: CASSRSGSSTDTQYF
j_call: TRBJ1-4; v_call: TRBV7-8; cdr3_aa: CASRKTGGLGSNEKLFF
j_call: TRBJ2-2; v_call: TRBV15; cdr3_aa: CATSRDLGETGSSGELFF